This TCR beta chain was recorded in a study of blood T cell repertoires in COVID-19. Trimming at V came to 1 base and at J to 1 base, leaving 4 bases not matched to a gene. The CDR3 consists of 17 residues. Germline lookup yields CDR1 MGHRA and CDR2 YSYEKL. Profiled with immunoSEQ multiplex PCR; TCRdb holds only in-frame clones, not every one. The table lists over 350,000 clones, 70% to 90% of them singletons. The clonotype originates from a woman under 30 with acute COVID-19. What was sequenced was PBMCs or T cells enriched from blood (not recorded which). This chain uses TRBV4-1 with TRBJ2-5; TRBD1 agrees at 12 bases. This chain's CDR3 is CASSQAGTGGSQETQYF. The CDR3, as DNA: TGCGCCAGCAGCCAAGCCGGGACAGGGGGCAGCCAAGAGACCCAGTACTTC.